Below, 5 T cell receptor beta chains from the same sample are listed, as sequenced in a study of OX40 agonist ivuxolimab in advanced cancers. Assay used: immunoSEQ multiplex PCR; TCRdb lists only in-frame clones, some missing. The sample lists 85,000 to 100,000 clones, around 87% seen once, with about 4.6% in the top ten. The sample here was CD4+ or CD8+ T cells sorted from blood, taken in a trial of the OX40 agonist ivuxolimab. Receptors originate from an adult with an advanced solid tumor such as melanoma, head and neck, liver or kidney cancer.

The genes are TRBV19 and TRBJ1-5, with D perhaps TRBD1 (5 bases). CDR3 size: 17 residues. The V and J ends lost 5 bases and 5 bases respectively, with 22 bases between them. Germline CDR1 and CDR2: LNHDA and SQIVND (reference sequence). This CDR3 reads CASSGWGGGGDDQPQHF. CDR3 DNA: TGTGCCAGTAGTGGATGGGGTGGCGGCGGGGACGATCAGCCCCAGCATTTT.

CDR3 DNA: TGCGCCAGCAGCGGGACAGGGGGCGGCTATGGCTACACCTTC. As protein: CASSGTGGGYGYTF. The chain joins TRBV5-1 to TRBJ1-2, with 12 bases fitting TRBD1. Germline trimming cut 4 bases from V and 4 bases from J; bases unmatched to any gene: 2. Germline CDR1 is SGHRS and CDR2 is YFSETQ. CDR3 length: 14 amino acids.

This clone has a single count. This chain uses TRBV6-5 with TRBJ2-5; 12 bases fit TRBD1. V lost 7 bases and J lost 4; bases outside the gene matches: 4. Germline V gene lookup returns CDR1 MNHEY and CDR2 SVGAGI. The CDR3 sequence is 14 residues long. The CDR3 coding sequence is TGTGCCAGCACTGGGGACAGGGGGCGAGAGACCCAGTACTTC. Translated: CASTGDRGRETQYF.

The CDR3 DNA sequence: TGTGCCAGTAGTGAATTAGGGAGTCAGAACACTGAAGCTTTCTTT. Amino acid sequence: CASSELGSQNTEAFF. The rearrangement joins TRBV19 to TRBJ1-1; the D is unclear. The CDR3 extends over 15 amino acids. CDR1 and CDR2 from the germline V gene are LNHDA and SQIVND (reference sequence). The V end lost 5 bases, the J end lost 1 base, and 14 bases lay between the germline ends.

This clone was found once. The chain employs TRBV18 and TRBJ2-1; TRBD2 matches at 10 bases. Germline V gene lookup returns CDR1 KGHSH and CDR2 LQKENI. V dropped 3 bases and J dropped 4; count of bases not matched to a gene: 12. The CDR3 contains 18 residues. In DNA form, the CDR3 reads TGTGCCAGCTCACCTGCTGAGGCGTGGACTAGCGGTTACAATGAGCAGTTCTTC. As protein: CASSPAEAWTSGYNEQFF.